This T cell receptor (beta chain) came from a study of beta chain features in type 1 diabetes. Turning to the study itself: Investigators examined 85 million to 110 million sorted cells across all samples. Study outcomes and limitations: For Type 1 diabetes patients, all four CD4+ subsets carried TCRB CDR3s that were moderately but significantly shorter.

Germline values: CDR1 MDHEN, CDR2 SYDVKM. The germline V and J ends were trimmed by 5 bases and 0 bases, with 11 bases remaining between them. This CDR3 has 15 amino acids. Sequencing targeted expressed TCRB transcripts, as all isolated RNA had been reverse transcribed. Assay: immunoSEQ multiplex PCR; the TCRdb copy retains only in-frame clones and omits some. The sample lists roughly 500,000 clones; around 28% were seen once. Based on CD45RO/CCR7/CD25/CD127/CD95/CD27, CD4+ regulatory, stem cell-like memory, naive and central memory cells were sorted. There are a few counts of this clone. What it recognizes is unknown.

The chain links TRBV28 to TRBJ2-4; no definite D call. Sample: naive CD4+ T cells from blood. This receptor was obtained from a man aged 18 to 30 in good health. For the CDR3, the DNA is TGTGCCAGCAGTAGTAGGGTAGGAGCCAAAAACATTCAGTACTTC. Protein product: CASSSRVGAKNIQYF. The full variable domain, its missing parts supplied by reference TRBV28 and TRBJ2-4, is DVKVTQSSRYLVKRTGEKVFLECVQDMDHENMFWYRQDPGLGLRLIYFSYDVKMKEKGDIPEGYSVSREKKERFSLILESASTNQTSMYLCASSSRVGAKNIQYFGAGTRLSVL.